Below, one T cell receptor (beta chain) is given with its context. No antigen is known for it. Primers: 60 Vbeta forward and 13 Jbeta reverse. Libraries were prepared by immunoSEQ multiplex PCR; TCRdb keeps only in-frame clonotypes and omits some of them. This sample's table reports roughly 40,000 clones. The sample is drawn from a study of cytomegalovirus exposure and HLA in healthy donors. Whole-study findings and limits: Using the classifier, cytomegalovirus status was reportedly diagnosed with high specificity and sensitivity.

Sequencing was done on a sample of PBMCs. This TCR came from a male donor in good health and CMV-seronegative.

The CDR3 nucleotides read TGTGCCAGCAGTTTTTACAGGGGAGATGCGGATGGCTACACCTTC. Translated, it gives CASSFYRGDADGYTF. V is TRBV6-5 and J is TRBJ1-2; 7 nucleotides agree with TRBD1. V was pared by 4 bases and J by 6 bases, with 11 bases of the junction left unmatched. The CDR3 runs 15 residues. Germline assignment: CDR1 MNHEY and CDR2 SVGAGI.